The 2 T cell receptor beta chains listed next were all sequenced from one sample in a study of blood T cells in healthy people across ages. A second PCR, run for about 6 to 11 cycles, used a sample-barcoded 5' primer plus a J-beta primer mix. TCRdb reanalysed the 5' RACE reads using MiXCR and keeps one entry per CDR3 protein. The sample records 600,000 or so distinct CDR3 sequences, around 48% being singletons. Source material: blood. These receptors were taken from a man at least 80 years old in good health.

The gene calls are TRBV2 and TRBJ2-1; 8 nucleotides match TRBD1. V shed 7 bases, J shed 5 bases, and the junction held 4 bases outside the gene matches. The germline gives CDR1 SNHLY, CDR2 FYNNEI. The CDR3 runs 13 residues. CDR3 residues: CASKDRANNEQFF. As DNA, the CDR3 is TGTGCCAGCAAGGACAGGGCAAACAATGAGCAGTTCTTC.

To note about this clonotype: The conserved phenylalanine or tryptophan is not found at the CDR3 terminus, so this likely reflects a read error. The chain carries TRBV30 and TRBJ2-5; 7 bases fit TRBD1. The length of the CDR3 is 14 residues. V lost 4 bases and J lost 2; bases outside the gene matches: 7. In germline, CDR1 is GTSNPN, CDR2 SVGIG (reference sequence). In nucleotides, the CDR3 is TGTGCCTGGATAGGGACAGACCTTCAAGAGACCCAGTACGTC. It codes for CAWIGTDLQETQYV.